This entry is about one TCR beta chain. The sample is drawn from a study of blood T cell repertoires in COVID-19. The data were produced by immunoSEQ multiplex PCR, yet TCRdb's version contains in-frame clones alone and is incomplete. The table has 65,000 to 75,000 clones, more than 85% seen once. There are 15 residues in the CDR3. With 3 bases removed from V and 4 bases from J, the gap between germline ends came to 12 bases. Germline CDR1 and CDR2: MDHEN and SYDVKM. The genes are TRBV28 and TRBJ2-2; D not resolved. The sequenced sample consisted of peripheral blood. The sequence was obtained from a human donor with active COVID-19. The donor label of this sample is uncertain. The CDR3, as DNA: TGTGCCAGCAGTTTTGGCAGACAATTCACCGGGGAGCTGTTTTTT. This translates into CASSFGRQFTGELFF.